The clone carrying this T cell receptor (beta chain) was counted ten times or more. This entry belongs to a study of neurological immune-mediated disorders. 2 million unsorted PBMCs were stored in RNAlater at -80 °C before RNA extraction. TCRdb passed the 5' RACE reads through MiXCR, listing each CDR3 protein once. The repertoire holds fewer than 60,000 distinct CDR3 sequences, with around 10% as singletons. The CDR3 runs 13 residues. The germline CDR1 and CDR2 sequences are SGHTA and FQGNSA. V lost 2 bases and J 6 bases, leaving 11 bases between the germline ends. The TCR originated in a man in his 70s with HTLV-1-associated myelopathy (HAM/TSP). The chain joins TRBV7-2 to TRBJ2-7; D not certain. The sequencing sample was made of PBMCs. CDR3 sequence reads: CASSLRYSLEQYF. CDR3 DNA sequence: TGTGCCAGCAGCTTAAGGTACTCCCTCGAGCAGTACTTC.